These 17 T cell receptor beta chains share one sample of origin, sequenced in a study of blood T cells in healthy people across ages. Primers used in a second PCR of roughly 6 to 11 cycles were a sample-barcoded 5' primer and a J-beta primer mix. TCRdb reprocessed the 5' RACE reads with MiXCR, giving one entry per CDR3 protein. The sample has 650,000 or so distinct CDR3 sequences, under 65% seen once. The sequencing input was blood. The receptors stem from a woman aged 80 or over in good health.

As DNA, the CDR3 is TGTGCCAGCAGCTTGAGGGGGACTAGCGGGGGGAATGAGCAGTTCTTC. Translating it yields CASSLRGTSGGNEQFF. V is TRBV5-5 and J is TRBJ2-1; 15 bases align to TRBD2. In germline, CDR1 is SGHKS, CDR2 YYEKEE (reference sequence). This CDR3 is built from 16 residues. Trimming took 1 base from V and 7 from J; bases not matched to a gene: 3. Full variable domain (rest looked up from reference TRBV5-5 and TRBJ2-1): DAGVTQSPTHLIKTRGQQVTLRCSPISGHKSVSWYQQVLGQGPQFIFQYYEKEERGRGNFPDRFSARQFPNYSSELNVNALLLGDSALYLCASSLRGTSGGNEQFFGPGTRLTVL.

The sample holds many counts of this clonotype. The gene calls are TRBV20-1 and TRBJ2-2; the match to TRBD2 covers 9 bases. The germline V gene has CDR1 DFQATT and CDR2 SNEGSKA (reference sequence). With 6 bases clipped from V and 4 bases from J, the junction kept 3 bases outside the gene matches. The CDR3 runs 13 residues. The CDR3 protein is CSAASGVTGELFF. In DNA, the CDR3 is TGCAGTGCCGCTAGCGGGGTCACCGGGGAGCTGTTTTTT.

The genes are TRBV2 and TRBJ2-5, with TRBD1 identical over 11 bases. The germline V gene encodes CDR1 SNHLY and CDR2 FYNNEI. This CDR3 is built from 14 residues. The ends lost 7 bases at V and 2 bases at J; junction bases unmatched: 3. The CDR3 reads CASMDRGLQETQYF. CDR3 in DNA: TGTGCCAGCATGGACAGGGGGCTTCAAGAGACCCAGTACTTC.

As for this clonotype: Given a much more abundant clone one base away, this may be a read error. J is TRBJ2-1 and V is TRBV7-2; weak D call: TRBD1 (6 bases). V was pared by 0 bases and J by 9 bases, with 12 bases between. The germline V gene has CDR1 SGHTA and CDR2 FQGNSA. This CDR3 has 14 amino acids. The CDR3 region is CASSLAYQGTEQFF. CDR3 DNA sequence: TGTGCCAGCAGCTTAGCTTACCAGGGGACTGAGCAGTTCTTC.

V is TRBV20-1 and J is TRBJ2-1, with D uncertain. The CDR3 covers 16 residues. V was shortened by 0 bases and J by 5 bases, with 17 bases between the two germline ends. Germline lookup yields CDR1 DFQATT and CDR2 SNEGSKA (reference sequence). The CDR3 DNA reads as TGCAGTGCTAGAGATCGTGCCCCGGCGAGGAACAATGAGCAGTTCTTC. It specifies CSARDRAPARNNEQFF.

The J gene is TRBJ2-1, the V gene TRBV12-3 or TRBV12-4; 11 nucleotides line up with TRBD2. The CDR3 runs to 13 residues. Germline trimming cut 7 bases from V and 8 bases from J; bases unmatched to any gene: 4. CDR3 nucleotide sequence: TGTGCCAGCAAAATGGGACTAGCGGATGAGCAGTTCTTC. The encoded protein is CASKMGLADEQFF.

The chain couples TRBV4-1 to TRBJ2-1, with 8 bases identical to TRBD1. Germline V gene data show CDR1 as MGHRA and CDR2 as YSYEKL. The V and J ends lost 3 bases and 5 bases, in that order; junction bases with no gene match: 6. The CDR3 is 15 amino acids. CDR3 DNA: TGCGCCAGCAGCCAGGCCACGACAGGGGACAATGAGCAGTTCTTC. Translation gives CASSQATTGDNEQFF.

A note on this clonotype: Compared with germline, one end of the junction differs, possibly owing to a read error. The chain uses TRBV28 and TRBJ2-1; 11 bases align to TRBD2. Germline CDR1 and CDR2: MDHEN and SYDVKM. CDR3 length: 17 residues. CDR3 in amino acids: CASSLWTSGANYNVQFF. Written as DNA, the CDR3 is TGTGCCAGCAGTTTATGGACTAGCGGGGCAAACTACAATGTGCAGTTCTTC.

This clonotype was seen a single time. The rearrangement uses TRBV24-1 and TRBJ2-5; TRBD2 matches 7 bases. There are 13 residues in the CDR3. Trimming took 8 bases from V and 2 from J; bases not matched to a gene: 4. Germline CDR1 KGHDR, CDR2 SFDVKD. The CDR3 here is CATTGEGQETQYF. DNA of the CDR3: TGTGCCACCACGGGGGAGGGTCAAGAGACCCAGTACTTC.

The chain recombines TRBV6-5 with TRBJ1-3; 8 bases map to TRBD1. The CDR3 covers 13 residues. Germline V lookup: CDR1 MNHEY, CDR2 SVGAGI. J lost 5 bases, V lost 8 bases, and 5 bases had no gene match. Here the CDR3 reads CASFGTGRNTIYF. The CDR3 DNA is TGTGCCAGCTTCGGGACAGGTAGAAACACCATATATTTT.

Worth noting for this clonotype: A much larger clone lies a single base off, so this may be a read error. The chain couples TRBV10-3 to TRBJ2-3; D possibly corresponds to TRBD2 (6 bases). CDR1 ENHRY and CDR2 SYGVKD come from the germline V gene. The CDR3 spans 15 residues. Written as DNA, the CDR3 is TGTGCCGTCAGGCCACTTGCGGGGCCCACAGATACGCAGTATTTT. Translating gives CAVRPLAGPTDTQYF.

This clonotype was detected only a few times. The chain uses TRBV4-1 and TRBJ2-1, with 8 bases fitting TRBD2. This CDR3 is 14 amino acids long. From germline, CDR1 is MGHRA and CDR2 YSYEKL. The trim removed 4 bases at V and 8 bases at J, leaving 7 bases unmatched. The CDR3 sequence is CASSPGTSLDEQFF. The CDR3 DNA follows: TGCGCCAGCAGCCCCGGGACTAGTCTCGATGAGCAGTTCTTC.

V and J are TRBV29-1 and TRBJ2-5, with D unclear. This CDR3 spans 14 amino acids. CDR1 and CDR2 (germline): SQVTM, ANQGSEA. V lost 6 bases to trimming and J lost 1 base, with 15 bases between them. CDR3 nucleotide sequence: TGCAGCGTCGTGAATGACGGATTCCAAGAGACCCAGTACTTC. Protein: CSVVNDGFQETQYF.

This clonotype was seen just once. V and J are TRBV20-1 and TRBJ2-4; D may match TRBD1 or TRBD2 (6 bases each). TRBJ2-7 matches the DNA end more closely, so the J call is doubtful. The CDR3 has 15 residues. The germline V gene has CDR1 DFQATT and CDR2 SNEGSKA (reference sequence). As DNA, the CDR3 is TGCAGTGCTAGAGATCCCACCCGGGGGCAGGCCGAGCAGTACTTC. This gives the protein CSARDPTRGQAEQYF.

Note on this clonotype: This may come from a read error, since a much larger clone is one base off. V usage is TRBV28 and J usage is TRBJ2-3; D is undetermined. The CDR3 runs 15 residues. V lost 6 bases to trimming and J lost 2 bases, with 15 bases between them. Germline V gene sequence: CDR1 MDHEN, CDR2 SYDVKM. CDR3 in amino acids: CASSRGDPHTDTQYF. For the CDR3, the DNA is TGTGCCAGCAGCCGTGGTGACCCCCACACAGATACGCAGTATTTT.

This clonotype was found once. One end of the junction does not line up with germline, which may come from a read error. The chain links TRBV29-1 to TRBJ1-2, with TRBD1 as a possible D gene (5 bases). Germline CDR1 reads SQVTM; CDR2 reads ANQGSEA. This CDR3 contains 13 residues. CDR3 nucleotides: TGCAGCGTTACGGGGCAGGGTAACTATGGCCACACCTTC. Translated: CSVTGQGNYGHTF.

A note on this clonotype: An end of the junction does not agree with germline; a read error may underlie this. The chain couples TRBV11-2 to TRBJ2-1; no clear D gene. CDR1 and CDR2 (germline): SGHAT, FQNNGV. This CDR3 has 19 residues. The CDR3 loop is CASSLRWSQAVQEINVQFF. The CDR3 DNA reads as TGTGCCAGCAGCTTAAGGTGGAGTCAGGCTGTGCAGGAGATCAATGTGCAGTTCTTC.